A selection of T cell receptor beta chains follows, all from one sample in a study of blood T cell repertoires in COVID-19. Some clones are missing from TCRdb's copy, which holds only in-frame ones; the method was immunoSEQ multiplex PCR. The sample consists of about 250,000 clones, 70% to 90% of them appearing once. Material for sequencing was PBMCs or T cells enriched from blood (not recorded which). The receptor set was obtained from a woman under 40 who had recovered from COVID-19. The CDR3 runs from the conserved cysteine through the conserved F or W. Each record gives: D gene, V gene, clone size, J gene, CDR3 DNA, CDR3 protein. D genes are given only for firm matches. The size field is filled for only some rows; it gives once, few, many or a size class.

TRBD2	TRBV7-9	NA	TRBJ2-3	TGTGCCAGCAGCTCGACCTATACCGAGCGGGGCTTGGGGCGAGATACGCAGTATTTT	CASSSTYTERGLGRDTQYF
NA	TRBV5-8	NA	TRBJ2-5	TGTGCCAGCATCCCTTTTGGGCAGGGCGTTCAAGAGACCCAGTACTTC	CASIPFGQGVQETQYF
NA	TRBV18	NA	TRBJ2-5	TGTGCCAGCTCACCAGGACAGATTCAAGAGACCCAGTACTTC	CASSPGQIQETQYF
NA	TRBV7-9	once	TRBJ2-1	TGTGCCAGCAGCTTAGGGTCGGGTCCGTACAATGAGCAGTTCTTC	CASSLGSGPYNEQFF
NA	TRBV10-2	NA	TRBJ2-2	TGCGCCAGCAGAGGACTTAGGGGGAATCCCGGGGAGCTGTTTTTT	CASRGLRGNPGELFF
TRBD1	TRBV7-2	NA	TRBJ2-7	TGTGCCAGCAGCTTTGCCTGGACAGGGGTGGACGAGCAGTACTTC	CASSFAWTGVDEQYF
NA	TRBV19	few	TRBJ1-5	TGTGCCAGTAATCGACTAGGAAGCAATCAGCCCCAGCATTTT	CASNRLGSNQPQHF
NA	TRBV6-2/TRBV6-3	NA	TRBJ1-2	TGTGCCAGCAGTTATCAGGGCGCGGATGGCTACACCTTC	CASSYQGADGYTF
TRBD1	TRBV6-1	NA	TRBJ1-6	TGTGCCAGCAGTGATTTGGGGACAGGGCATTCACCCCTCCACTTT	CASSDLGTGHSPLHF
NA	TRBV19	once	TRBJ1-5	TGTGCCAGTAGTATCGACCGGGAACTCAATCAGCCCCAGCATTTT	CASSIDRELNQPQHF